The clone carrying this T cell receptor beta chain was counted only a few times. A second PCR of 7 to 11 cycles used a sample-barcoded 5' primer and a J-beta primer mix. One entry per CDR3 protein results from TCRdb running MiXCR on the 5' RACE reads. Among about 1.7 million distinct CDR3 sequences listed, approximately 28% were seen once. This sample is part of a study of blood T cells in healthy people across ages. In the study overall: About one barcoded beta molecule was captured per two T cells (by template switching).

The total RNA that was extracted per sample amounted to at least 5.5 micrograms. The ends were cut back, 0 bases at V and 14 bases at J, with 14 bases in the middle. Germline values: CDR1 MNHEY, CDR2 SVGAGI. The CDR3 contains 13 residues. The sample was blood. The chain carries TRBV6-5 and TRBJ2-1, with a tentative D call TRBD2 (5 bases). This clonotype originated in a woman younger than 45 in good health. CDR3 protein: CASSYSTDFLEFF. CDR3 sequence (DNA): TGTGCCAGCAGTTACTCGACGGACTTTCTGGAGTTCTTC.